This T cell receptor (beta chain) was identified in a study of T-cell reconstitution after alpha-beta-depleted transplantation in children. The TCRbeta library incorporated unique molecular identifiers. TCRdb reanalysed the PCR reads using MiXCR and keeps one entry per CDR3 protein. The sample records about 900,000 distinct CDR3 sequences, 25% to 30% being singletons. The CDR3 loop spans 13 amino acids. V trimming: 9 bases; J trimming: 10 bases; junction bases outside the gene matches: 12. The origin of this receptor is a boy in the first two years of life who had a stem cell transplant for SCID, so the T cells may come from the graft donor. The chain recombines TRBV12-3 or TRBV12-4 with TRBJ2-3; 8 positions agree with TRBD2. The source material was PBMCs, mostly from graft donor cells, sampled 360 days after TCRalphabeta/CD19-depleted stem cell transplant. The CDR3 region is CASTQKREGAQYF. The CDR3 DNA is TGTGCCAGTACACAGAAACGGGAGGGGGCGCAGTATTTT.